This T cell receptor (beta chain) was sequenced for a study of shared T cell receptors in the human thymus. Trimming shortened V by 0 bases and J by 5 bases, and 7 bases separated the two germline ends. The CDR3 is 13 amino acids. Germline CDR1 reads SGHNT; CDR2 reads YYREEE (reference sequence). Sequenced by immunoSEQ multiplex PCR; TCRdb stores in-frame clones only, minus some. In the table there are more than 550,000 clones, approximately 87% of which are singletons. These sequences were also reported in another study, on human thymus T cells. That study adds: Having surgery to correct congenital heart defects, healthy Finnish infants acted as the donors. Thymus pieces cut out during corrective heart surgery were the tissue that was used. Thymic and blood repertoires appeared to display a bias in their usage of V and J genes. The related literature has documented a marked overlap of thymic repertoires among unrelated individuals.

Sequenced material: thymocytes. The chain combines TRBV5-4 with TRBJ2-3; D is unclear. The TCR was taken from a boy younger than two with a congenital heart defect. This CDR3 is CASSLDPGDTQYF. Written as DNA, the CDR3 is TGTGCCAGCAGCTTGGATCCGGGAGATACGCAGTATTTT.